These 16 T cell receptor beta chains were all obtained from the same sample, sequenced in a study of T cells in Graves' hyperthyroidism and ophthalmopathy. RNA transcripts served as the template for amplifying TCR beta CDR3 regions. HTBI primers were used for first-round RT-PCR of the TCR CDR3. Each CDR3 protein is one row after TCRdb ran MiXCR on the multiplex PCR reads. The sample contains about 540,000 distinct CDR3 sequences, 46% of which appear only once. The source material was peripheral blood or thyroid tissue (not recorded which). These receptors came from a woman younger than 35 with Graves' hyperthyroidism.

The J gene is TRBJ2-7, the V gene TRBV7-8; D may match TRBD1 or TRBD2 (5 bases each). V was clipped by 1 base and J by 0 bases, with 13 bases between them. The CDR3 is 16 residues long. The germline CDR1 and CDR2 sequences are SGHVS and FQNEAQ. The CDR3 protein is CASSLVGTESSYEQYF. Here the CDR3 DNA reads TGTGCCAGCAGCTTAGTCGGGACGGAGAGCTCCTACGAGCAGTACTTC.

The table lists this clonotype with many counts. The chain carries TRBV7-2 and TRBJ2-5; D perhaps matches TRBD1 (5 bases). Germline V lookup: CDR1 SGHTA, CDR2 FQGNSA. Trimming pared 1 base from V and 1 base from J, leaving 10 bases between. CDR3 size: 15 residues. CDR3 sequence reads: CASSLGTQGQETQYF. As DNA, the CDR3 is TGTGCCAGCAGCTTAGGTACCCAGGGCCAAGAGACCCAGTACTTC.

This clonotype was observed at least ten times. V and J are TRBV2 and TRBJ1-4; D is unresolved. The CDR3 covers 13 residues. From germline, CDR1 is SNHLY and CDR2 FYNNEI. Trimming pared 4 bases from V and 8 bases from J, leaving 11 bases between. CDR3 coding DNA: TGTGCCAGCAGTGTCTTGCTTGGAGAAAAACTGTTTTTT. Amino acid sequence: CASSVLLGEKLFF.

This clonotype has only a few counts. The V gene is TRBV20-1, the J gene TRBJ1-2; D uncertain. Trimming cost V 0 bases and J 6 bases, with 5 bases left between them. Germline V gives CDR1 DFQATT, CDR2 SNEGSKA (reference sequence). There are 11 residues in the CDR3. The CDR3 loop reads CSAREPDGYTF. CDR3 nucleotide sequence: TGCAGTGCTAGAGAACCGGATGGCTACACCTTC.

A word on this clonotype: A much larger clone differs from this one at a single base, so this may be a read error. The genes are TRBV7-3 and TRBJ1-5; D remains ambiguous. This CDR3 comprises 12 residues. The V gene's germline CDR1 is SGHTA and CDR2 FQGTGA. The chain's CDR3 is CASSFFNQPQLF. CDR3 DNA sequence: TGTGCCAGCAGCTTTTTCAATCAGCCCCAGCTTTTT.

This chain connects TRBV25-1 to TRBJ1-2; no clear D gene. Trimming left V 8 bases short and J 6 bases short, with 10 bases between. The CDR3 has 11 amino acids. Germline V gene sequence: CDR1 MGHDK, CDR2 SYGVNS. Here the CDR3 reads CASLDGDGYTF. CDR3 nucleotide sequence: TGTGCCAGCTTAGACGGGGATGGCTACACCTTC.

This clonotype was recorded many times. The V and J genes are TRBV2 and TRBJ1-6; D not resolved. The germline gives CDR1 SNHLY, CDR2 FYNNEI. The CDR3 runs 15 residues. The V gene lost 4 bases and the J gene lost 7 bases, with 14 bases spanning the gap. The CDR3 spells CASSGGSVRNSPLHF. In nucleotides, the CDR3 is TGTGCCAGCAGTGGAGGGTCAGTCCGCAATTCACCCCTCCACTTT.

Many counts were recorded for this clonotype. This chain joins TRBV7-8 and TRBJ2-7, with D perhaps assigned TRBD1 or TRBD2 (5 bases each). With 0 bases removed from V and 5 bases from J, the gap between germline ends came to 8 bases. This CDR3 contains 13 residues. CDR1 and CDR2 (germline): SGHVS, FQNEAQ. CDR3 amino acids: CASSLARDHEQYF. The CDR3 DNA reads as TGTGCCAGCAGCTTAGCCAGGGACCACGAGCAGTACTTC.

This clonotype has more than one count but fewer than ten. The chain carries TRBV9 and TRBJ2-5; a weak D match, TRBD2 (6 bases). V gave up 1 base and J gave up 4 bases, with 14 bases separating them. The length of the CDR3 is 15 residues. Germline loops: CDR1 SGDLS, CDR2 YYNGEE. CDR3 coding DNA: TGTGCCAGCAGCGTAACGACTAGTGATTTAGAGACCCAGTACTTC. Translated, it gives CASSVTTSDLETQYF.

This clonotype was recorded many times. The chain couples TRBV2 to TRBJ1-4; D unresolved. Germline-derived CDR1 and CDR2 are SNHLY and FYNNEI. V was cut by 7 bases and J by 4 bases, with 10 bases left in between. This CDR3 region has 13 residues. The CDR3, as DNA: TGTGCCAGCAAGACAACCTATAATGAAAAACTGTTTTTT. Translation gives CASKTTYNEKLFF.

The chain combines TRBV19 with TRBJ1-5; D perhaps matches TRBD1 (5 bases). The CDR3 runs 15 residues. V lost 5 bases to trimming and J lost 7 bases, with 18 bases between them. Germline V gives CDR1 LNHDA, CDR2 SQIVND (reference sequence). The CDR3 reads CASSVGRAVVQPQHF. The CDR3 DNA reads TGTGCCAGTAGTGTCGGCAGGGCGGTCGTGCAGCCCCAGCATTTT.

J is TRBJ1-5 and V is TRBV19, with D possibly TRBD1 on 5 matching bases. V lost 3 bases and J lost 2, with 11 bases in between. Germline CDR1 and CDR2: LNHDA and SQIVND (reference sequence). This CDR3 has 15 amino acids. The CDR3 nucleotides are TGTGCCAGTAGTATCGAAGGGGACGGCAATCAGCCCCAGCATTTT. Its protein product is CASSIEGDGNQPQHF.

This clonotype was detected ten times or more. This rearrangement joins TRBV29-1 to TRBJ2-7, with 7 bases fitting TRBD1. The V gene end was trimmed by 6 bases and the J gene end by 4 bases; junction bases not matched to a gene: 9. Germline CDR1 reads SQVTM; CDR2 reads ANQGSEA. CDR3 size: 13 residues. CDR3 DNA: TGCAGCGTGTCCAGACAGGGAATTTACGAGCAGTACTTC. Its protein is CSVSRQGIYEQYF.

The chain recombines TRBV7-8 with TRBJ2-6, with TRBD2 matching 7 bases. Germline V gives CDR1 SGHVS, CDR2 FQNEAQ. V shed 8 bases and J 11 bases; nucleotides not matched to a gene: 9. The CDR3 length is 13 residues. The CDR3 sequence: CASGLAAAYVLTF. The DNA of the CDR3 is TGTGCCAGCGGGCTAGCGGCCGCCTACGTCCTGACTTTC.

The rearrangement links TRBV6-6 to TRBJ1-1; no clear D gene. The V and J ends lost 2 bases and 6 bases respectively, with 13 bases between them. This CDR3 is 14 amino acids long. Germline V gives CDR1 MNHNY, CDR2 SVGAGI (reference sequence). CDR3 region: CASSYLGKRSEAFF. CDR3 DNA: TGTGCCAGCAGTTACCTAGGGAAGCGCTCTGAAGCTTTCTTT.

The chain employs TRBV11-3 and TRBJ2-7; D gene uncertain. The CDR3 extends over 14 amino acids. Looked up from germline, CDR1 is SGHNT and CDR2 is YENEEA. Trimming removed 5 bases from V and 4 bases from J, with 15 bases in between. CDR3 DNA: TGTGCCAGCAGCCTCAGCTCGGGCGGTTACGAGCAGTACTTC. Translation gives CASSLSSGGYEQYF.